Shown below are 10 T cell receptor beta chains from a single sample sequenced in a study of T cells after yellow fever vaccination. TCRdb itself ran the 5' RACE reads through MiXCR, one entry per CDR3 protein. The data contain fewer than 350,000 distinct CDR3 sequences, 3% to 4.5% of them seen just once; the ten biggest clones take up about 20%. Sequencing was performed on PBMCs, taken on the day of the yellow fever booster vaccination. These receptors came from a man aged 18-30 years who received the YFV17D yellow fever vaccine.

The chain uses TRBV6-6 and TRBJ2-3; TRBD1 aligns across 7 bases. The CDR3 consists of 14 residues. Trimming cost V 8 bases and J 0 bases; bases outside gene matches: 5. Germline loops: CDR1 MNHNY, CDR2 SVGAGI (reference sequence). The CDR3 DNA reads as TGTGCCAGCGGTTGGGACAGCAGCACAGATACGCAGTATTTT. It codes for CASGWDSSTDTQYF.

In its sample, this clonotype was seen many times. This rearrangement joins TRBV30 to TRBJ2-7, with 7 bases lining up with TRBD1. The CDR3 runs 11 residues. Looked up from germline, CDR1 is GTSNPN and CDR2 is SVGIG (reference sequence). The trim removed 3 bases at V and 6 bases at J, leaving 2 bases unmatched. CDR3 loop: CAWRQGIEQYF. In DNA, the CDR3 is TGTGCCTGGAGACAGGGGATCGAGCAGTACTTC.

This clonotype was seen repeatedly, ten times or more. The chain carries TRBV7-3 and TRBJ1-2; 10 bases are shared with TRBD1. J was trimmed by 8 bases and V by 0 bases; bases with no gene match: 6. The CDR3 has 15 residues. Germline V gene data show CDR1 as SGHTA and CDR2 as FQGTGA. As DNA, the CDR3 is TGTGCCAGCAGCTTAACGCCCGGGACAGGGGTCGGCTACACCTTC. The encoded protein is CASSLTPGTGVGYTF.

This clonotype appeared many times. The chain employs TRBV5-6 and TRBJ1-5; D remains ambiguous. Trimming stripped 4 bases from V and 5 bases from J, with 10 bases between. The CDR3 is made up of 13 amino acids. Germline CDR1 and CDR2: SGHDT and YYEEEE. Here the CDR3 reads CASSRGLYQPQHF. CDR3 bases: TGTGCCAGCAGCCGTGGACTGTATCAGCCCCAGCATTTT.

In its sample, this clonotype was seen many times. The chain is built from TRBV20-1 and TRBJ1-1; 8 nucleotides line up with TRBD1. The CDR3 consists of 13 residues. The junction had 5 bases not matched to a gene; V was cut back by 6 bases and J by 2 bases. Germline CDR1 and CDR2: DFQATT and SNEGSKA (reference sequence). The CDR3 DNA follows: TGCAGTGCGAAACAGGGGGTCAACACTGAAGCTTTCTTT. Protein sequence: CSAKQGVNTEAFF.

This clonotype has a count of ten or more. The chain couples TRBV7-2 to TRBJ2-1; TRBD2 might be the D (5 bases). The CDR3 loop spans 15 amino acids. Germline V lookup: CDR1 SGHTA, CDR2 FQGNSA. Trimming shortened V by 4 bases and J by 7 bases, and 17 bases separated the two germline ends. The CDR3 loop is CASSSLSGKGNEQFF. The CDR3, as DNA: TGTGCCAGCAGCTCTTTGTCGGGGAAAGGGAATGAGCAGTTCTTC.

This clonotype was detected many times. The CDR3 region is CASSPTTGSSSPLHF. Here the CDR3 DNA reads TGCGCCAGCAGCCCGACGACAGGGTCCTCTTCACCCCTCCACTTT. The chain combines TRBV5-1 with TRBJ1-6; 7 bases are a match to TRBD1. This CDR3 spans 15 amino acids. In germline, CDR1 is SGHRS, CDR2 YFSETQ. V lost 4 bases, J lost 9 bases, and 10 bases stayed unmatched.

This clonotype was picked up many times. DNA for the CDR3: TGTGCCACCAGCAATATACGGGGAGAAGGCTCACCCCTCCACTTT. Its protein is CATSNIRGEGSPLHF. The chain is built from TRBV15 and TRBJ1-6; D ambiguous. Trimming removed 4 bases from V and 10 bases from J, with 17 bases in between. Per the germline V gene, CDR1 is LNHNV and CDR2 is YYDKDF (reference sequence). The CDR3 spans 15 residues.

This rearrangement joins TRBV24-1 to TRBJ1-5, with 8 positions matching TRBD1. CDR3 size: 14 residues. The germline CDR1 and CDR2 sequences are KGHDR and SFDVKD. V was pared by 7 bases and J by 5 bases, with 6 bases of the junction left unmatched. CDR3 loop: CATSDRGADQPQHF. DNA for the CDR3: TGTGCCACCAGCGACAGGGGTGCGGATCAGCCCCAGCATTTT.

This chain connects TRBV19 to TRBJ2-2, with D tentatively TRBD1 or TRBD2 (7 bases each). Germline CDR1 reads LNHDA; CDR2 reads SQIVND (reference sequence). V lost 5 bases and J 8 bases, leaving 12 bases between the germline ends. This CDR3 spans 13 amino acids. The CDR3 spells CASSAGGVGELFF. The DNA for the CDR3 is TGTGCCAGTAGTGCAGGGGGGGTGGGGGAGCTGTTTTTT.